Each of the 23 T cell receptor beta chains below was sequenced from the same sample in a study of shared clonotypes between healthy human individuals. Clones were sequenced by immunoSEQ multiplex PCR, and TCRdb holds only the in-frame ones, with some missing. The sample has hundreds of thousands of clones, around 73% seen once. The specimen was memory CD4+ T cells sorted from blood. As for subset: CD45RA-negative fraction. The receptors stem from a woman between 25 and 40 years old in good health.

The chain joins TRBV6-1 to TRBJ2-7; the match to TRBD1 covers 8 bases. CDR3 length: 12 residues. Trimming cost V 7 bases and J 3 bases; bases outside gene matches: 2. The germline V gene encodes CDR1 MNHNS and CDR2 SASEGT. CDR3 residues: CASIGQGYEQYF. CDR3 DNA: TGTGCCAGCATAGGACAGGGCTACGAGCAGTACTTC.

This clone has more than one count but fewer than ten. V gene TRBV27 combines with J gene TRBJ2-2; 13 positions match TRBD2. The germline V gene has CDR1 MNHEY and CDR2 SMNVEV (reference sequence). This CDR3 comprises 17 residues. The CDR3, as DNA: TGTGTTCGGGGGACTAGCGGGATTGTTCCCTTTACCGGGGAGCTGTTTTTT. Its translation is CVRGTSGIVPFTGELFF.

The V gene is TRBV27, the J gene TRBJ1-1; TRBD1 is a possible D gene (5 bases). V shed 4 bases and J shed 1 base, with 13 bases lying between them. This CDR3 is built from 15 residues. In germline, CDR1 is MNHEY, CDR2 SMNVEV (reference sequence). The CDR3 is CASSSYSRGNTEAFF. The CDR3 DNA reads TGTGCCAGCAGTTCCTACTCGAGGGGGAACACTGAAGCTTTCTTT.

This clone was seen ten or more times. The rearrangement joins TRBV10-2 to TRBJ2-5; D uncertain. Between the trimmed V and J ends, which lost 4 bases and 2 bases, there was a span of 8 bases. From germline, CDR1 is WSHSY and CDR2 SAAADI. The CDR3 runs to 13 residues. In DNA, the CDR3 is TGCGCCAGCAGTGGGCAGGTACAAGAGACCCAGTACTTC. This codes for CASSGQVQETQYF.

The V and J genes are TRBV7-9 and TRBJ1-1; possible D gene TRBD1, 5 bases. Trimming took 6 bases from V and 3 from J, leaving 11 bases between them. From germline, CDR1 is SEHNR and CDR2 FQNEAQ (reference sequence). CDR3 size: 13 residues. CDR3 protein: CASSVQGDTEAFF. The CDR3 DNA sequence: TGTGCCAGCAGTGTCCAAGGGGACACTGAAGCTTTCTTT. The variable domain in full, with the rest retrieved from reference TRBV7-9 and TRBJ1-1, is DTGVSQNPRHKITKRGQNVTFRCDPISEHNRLYWYRQTLGQGPEFLTYFQNEAQLEKSRLLSDRFSAERPKGSFSTLEIQRTEQGDSAMYLCASSVQGDTEAFFGQGTRLTVV.

The chain links TRBV6-5 to TRBJ2-1; D gene unclear. V was cut by 7 bases and J by 4 bases, with 14 bases left in between. Germline CDR1 is MNHEY and CDR2 is SVGAGI. This CDR3 is built from 14 residues. The CDR3 DNA reads TGTGCCAGCACCCCTAATAGGAGATACAATGAGCAGTTCTTC. It translates to CASTPNRRYNEQFF.

This clone was counted between two and nine times. This chain joins TRBV6-5 and TRBJ1-1; 7 positions match TRBD1. The germline CDR1 and CDR2 sequences are MNHEY and SVGAGI. CDR3 length equals 13 residues. J was trimmed by 7 bases and V by 0 bases; bases with no gene match: 2. The CDR3 nucleotides read TGTGCCAGCAGTTACTCCCAGGGGGTTGAAGCTTTCTTT. This sequence encodes CASSYSQGVEAFF.

J is TRBJ2-3 and V is TRBV11-3; D unresolved. Trimming removed 1 base at V and 4 bases at J, with 6 bases between. CDR1 SGHNT and CDR2 YENEEA come from the germline V gene. This CDR3 has 13 amino acids. CDR3 sequence (DNA): TGTGCCAGCAGCTTAGCATTCCCAGATACGCAGTATTTT. Its translation is CASSLAFPDTQYF.

This chain links TRBV19 with TRBJ2-1; possible D gene TRBD1, 5 bases. The CDR3 sequence is 14 residues long. Germline-derived CDR1 and CDR2 are LNHDA and SQIVND (reference sequence). V shed 6 bases and J shed 6 bases, with 15 bases lying between them. CDR3 sequence: CASRGGRVGNEQFF. The CDR3 DNA reads as TGTGCCAGTAGAGGTGGCAGGGTGGGCAATGAGCAGTTCTTC.

The rearrangement joins TRBV28 to TRBJ2-7; a weak D match, TRBD1 (5 bases). Germline values: CDR1 MDHEN, CDR2 SYDVKM. Trimming removed 6 bases from V and 0 bases from J, with 12 bases in between. There are 14 residues in the CDR3. CDR3 sequence reads: CASRGRGSSYEQYF. The CDR3 nucleotides are TGTGCCAGCAGAGGTAGGGGAAGCTCCTACGAGCAGTACTTC.

The chain joins TRBV5-4 to TRBJ1-1; possible D gene TRBD1, 6 bases. Between the trimmed V and J ends, which lost 0 bases and 8 bases, there was a span of 14 bases. The germline V gene encodes CDR1 SGHNT and CDR2 YYREEE (reference sequence). This CDR3 region has 14 residues. This CDR3 is CASSLAGVLLEAFF. The CDR3 DNA sequence: TGTGCCAGCAGCTTGGCAGGGGTTCTTCTGGAAGCTTTCTTT.

This rearrangement joins TRBV11-2 to TRBJ1-2; D is unresolved. The length of the CDR3 is 13 residues. Germline assignment: CDR1 SGHAT and CDR2 FQNNGV. Trimming took 8 bases from V and 2 from J, leaving 12 bases between them. The CDR3, as DNA: TGTGCCAGCCGACACATTGCCAACTATGGCTACACCTTC. It encodes CASRHIANYGYTF. The full variable domain, rest sourced from reference TRBV11-2 and TRBJ1-2, is EAGVAQSPRYKIIEKRQSVAFWCNPISGHATLYWYQQILGQGPKLLIQFQNNGVVDDSQLPKDRFSAERLKGVDSTLKIQPAKLEDSAVYLCASRHIANYGYTFGSGTRLTVV.

CDR3 sequence (DNA): TGTGCCAGCCAGTACGAAGGTGGGAGCGAGCAGTACTTC. Amino acid sequence: CASQYEGGSEQYF. The chain uses TRBV6-5 and TRBJ2-5; TRBD2 is a possible D gene (5 bases). The J call is doubtful: the DNA matches TRBJ2-7 better. The CDR3 sequence is 13 residues long. Germline V gene data show CDR1 as MNHEY and CDR2 as SVGAGI.

The genes are TRBV7-9 and TRBJ1-2; perhaps TRBD1 as D (6 bases). This CDR3 contains 14 residues. From germline, CDR1 is SEHNR and CDR2 FQNEAQ (reference sequence). Trimming removed 1 base from V and 7 bases from J, with 13 bases in between. The CDR3 DNA reads as TGTGCCAGCAGCTTAGGGCTACAGGGTTCTGGCTACACCTTC. Its translation is CASSLGLQGSGYTF.

The rearrangement links TRBV7-9 to TRBJ2-7; D ambiguous. V lost 7 bases and J lost 3, with 7 bases in between. Germline V gene sequence: CDR1 SEHNR, CDR2 FQNEAQ (reference sequence). The CDR3 extends over 11 amino acids. CDR3 DNA: TGTGCCAGCACCAATGACTACGAGCAGTACTTC. This codes for CASTNDYEQYF. The variable domain in full, with the rest retrieved from reference TRBV7-9 and TRBJ2-7, is DTGVSQNPRHKITKRGQNVTFRCDPISEHNRLYWYRQTLGQGPEFLTYFQNEAQLEKSRLLSDRFSAERPKGSFSTLEIQRTEQGDSAMYLCASTNDYEQYFGPGTRLTVT.

The chain carries TRBV28 and TRBJ2-3, with D hard to call. This CDR3 is 15 amino acids long. Trimming shortened V by 6 bases and J by 3 bases, and 16 bases separated the two germline ends. Germline CDR1 reads MDHEN; CDR2 reads SYDVKM. For the CDR3, the DNA is TGTGCCAGCAGCGCCCCAGGCTCCCCTACAGATACGCAGTATTTT. Translation: CASSAPGSPTDTQYF.

V is TRBV6-1 and J is TRBJ2-5; no definite D call. The CDR3 is 15 residues long. The ends were cut back, 3 bases at V and 2 bases at J, with 13 bases in the middle. Germline V CDR1 and CDR2: MNHNS, SASEGT. This chain's CDR3 is CASSDLPRRQETQYF. The CDR3 region has the DNA TGTGCCAGCAGTGATCTCCCTAGGCGGCAAGAGACCCAGTACTTC.

A few counts support this clone. The chain employs TRBV2 and TRBJ2-1; 10 positions agree with TRBD2. V was pared by 10 bases and J by 10 bases, with 16 bases of the junction left unmatched. The CDR3 runs 15 residues. Germline V lookup: CDR1 SNHLY, CDR2 FYNNEI. The CDR3 reads CATFTRTSGLSEQFF. In nucleotides, the CDR3 is TGTGCCACCTTTACGAGGACTAGCGGACTATCGGAGCAGTTCTTC. The variable domain in full, with the rest retrieved from reference TRBV2 and TRBJ2-1, is EPEVTQTPSHQVTQMGQEVILRCVPISNHLYFYWYRQILGQKVEFLVSFYNNEISEKSEIFDDQFSVERPDGSNFTLKIRSTKLEDSAMYFCATFTRTSGLSEQFFGPGTRLTVL.

V is TRBV11-2 and J is TRBJ2-7; 7 positions match TRBD1. Trimming cost V 6 bases and J 4 bases; bases outside gene matches: 6. CDR3 length: 13 residues. Germline V lookup: CDR1 SGHAT, CDR2 FQNNGV. The CDR3 sequence is CASSMTGWYEQYF. The CDR3 coding sequence is TGTGCCAGCAGTATGACAGGGTGGTACGAGCAGTACTTC. Looking up the rest from reference TRBV11-2 and TRBJ2-7 gives the full variable domain: EAGVAQSPRYKIIEKRQSVAFWCNPISGHATLYWYQQILGQGPKLLIQFQNNGVVDDSQLPKDRFSAERLKGVDSTLKIQPAKLEDSAVYLCASSMTGWYEQYFGPGTRLTVT.

This chain uses TRBV7-9 with TRBJ1-5; 10 positions match TRBD1. The V gene's germline CDR1 is SEHNR and CDR2 FQNEAQ (reference sequence). With V trimmed by 5 bases and J by 3 bases, 7 bases remained unmatched. CDR3 length equals 16 residues. The CDR3: CASSTGTGASNQPQHF. CDR3 bases: TGTGCCAGCAGCACCGGGACAGGGGCATCCAATCAGCCCCAGCATTTT.

This sequence joins TRBV19 and TRBJ2-6; tentative D call: TRBD2 (6 bases). The V end was cut by 8 bases, the J end by 0 bases, with 14 bases between. CDR1 and CDR2 (germline): LNHDA, SQIVND (reference sequence). CDR3 size: 16 residues. The CDR3 sequence is CASFPGLSSGANVLTF. The DNA for the CDR3 is TGTGCCAGTTTTCCGGGACTCAGCTCTGGGGCCAACGTCCTGACTTTC.

The rearrangement links TRBV7-8 to TRBJ1-1; TRBD1 is a possible D gene (6 bases). The CDR3 spans 16 residues. Trimming pared 5 bases from V and 0 bases from J, leaving 16 bases between. The germline CDR1 and CDR2 sequences are SGHVS and FQNEAQ. The CDR3 sequence is CASSENQGLLNTEAFF. The CDR3 DNA reads TGTGCCAGCAGCGAAAACCAGGGGCTGTTGAACACTGAAGCTTTCTTT.

This clone has a single count. The rearrangement joins TRBV19 to TRBJ1-5; 7 bases match TRBD1. V shed 7 bases and J 3 bases; nucleotides not matched to a gene: 12. The CDR3 is 16 residues long. Germline CDR1 LNHDA, CDR2 SQIVND (reference sequence). For the CDR3, the DNA is TGTGCCAGTAACACTATTTCCGGGACAGACAATCAGCCCCAGCATTTT. Translation: CASNTISGTDNQPQHF.